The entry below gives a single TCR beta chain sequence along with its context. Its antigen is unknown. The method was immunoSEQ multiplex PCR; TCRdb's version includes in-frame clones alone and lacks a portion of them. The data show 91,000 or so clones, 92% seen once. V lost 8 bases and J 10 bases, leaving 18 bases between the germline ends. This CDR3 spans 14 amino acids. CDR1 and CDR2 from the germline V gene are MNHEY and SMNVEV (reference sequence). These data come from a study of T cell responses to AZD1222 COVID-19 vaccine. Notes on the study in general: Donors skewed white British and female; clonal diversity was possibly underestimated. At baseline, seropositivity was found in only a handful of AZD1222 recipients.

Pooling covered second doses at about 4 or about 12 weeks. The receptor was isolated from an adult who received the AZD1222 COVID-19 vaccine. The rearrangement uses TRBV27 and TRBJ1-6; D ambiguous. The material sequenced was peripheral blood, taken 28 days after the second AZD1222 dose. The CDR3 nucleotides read TGTGCCAGCGGACCCCTGCGGGTCGAGTCACCCCTCCACTTT. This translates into CASGPLRVESPLHF.